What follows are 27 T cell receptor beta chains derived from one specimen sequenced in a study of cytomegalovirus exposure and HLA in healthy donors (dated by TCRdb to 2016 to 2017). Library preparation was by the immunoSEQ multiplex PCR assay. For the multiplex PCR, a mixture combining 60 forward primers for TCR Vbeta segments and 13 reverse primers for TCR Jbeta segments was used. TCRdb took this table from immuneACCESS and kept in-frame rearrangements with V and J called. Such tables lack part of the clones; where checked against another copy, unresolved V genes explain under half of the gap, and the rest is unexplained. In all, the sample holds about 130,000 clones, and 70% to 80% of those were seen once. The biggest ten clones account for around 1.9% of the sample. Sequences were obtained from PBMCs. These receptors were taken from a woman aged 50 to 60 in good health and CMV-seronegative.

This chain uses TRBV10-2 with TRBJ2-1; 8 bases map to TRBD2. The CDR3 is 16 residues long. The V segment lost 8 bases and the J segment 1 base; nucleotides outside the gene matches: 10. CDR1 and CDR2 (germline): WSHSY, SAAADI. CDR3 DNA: TGCGCCAGCCGGCCAGCGGGAGAGGTGTCCTACAATGAGCAGTTCTTC. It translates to CASRPAGEVSYNEQFF.

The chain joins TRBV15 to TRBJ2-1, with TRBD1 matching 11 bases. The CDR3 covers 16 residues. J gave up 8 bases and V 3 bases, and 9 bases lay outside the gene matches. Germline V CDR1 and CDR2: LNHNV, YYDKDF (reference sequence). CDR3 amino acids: CATSRDGQGAPDEQFF. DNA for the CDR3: TGTGCCACCAGCAGGGACGGACAGGGGGCTCCTGATGAGCAGTTCTTC.

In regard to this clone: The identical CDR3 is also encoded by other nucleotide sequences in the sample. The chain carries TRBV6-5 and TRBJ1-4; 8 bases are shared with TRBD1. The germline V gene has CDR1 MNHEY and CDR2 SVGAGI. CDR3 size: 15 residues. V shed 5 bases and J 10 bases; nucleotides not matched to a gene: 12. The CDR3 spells CASSRLTGAEGKLFF. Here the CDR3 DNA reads TGTGCCAGCAGTCGTCTGACAGGGGCGGAGGGAAAACTGTTTTTT.

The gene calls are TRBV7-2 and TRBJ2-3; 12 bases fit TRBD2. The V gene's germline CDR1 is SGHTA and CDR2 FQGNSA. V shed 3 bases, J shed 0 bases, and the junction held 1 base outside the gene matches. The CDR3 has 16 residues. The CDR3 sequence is CASSLGLAGSTDTQYF. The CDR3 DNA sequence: TGTGCCAGCAGCTTGGGACTAGCGGGTAGCACAGATACGCAGTATTTT. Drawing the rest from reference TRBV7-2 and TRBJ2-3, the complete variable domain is GAGVSQSPSNKVTEKGKDVELRCDPISGHTALYWYRQSLGQGLEFLIYFQGNSAPDKSGLPSDRFSAERTGGSVSTLTIQRTQQEDSAVYLCASSLGLAGSTDTQYFGPGTRLTVL.

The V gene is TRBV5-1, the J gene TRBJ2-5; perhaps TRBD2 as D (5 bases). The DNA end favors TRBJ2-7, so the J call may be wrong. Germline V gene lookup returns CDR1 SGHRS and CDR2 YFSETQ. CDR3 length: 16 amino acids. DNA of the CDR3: TGCGCCAGCAGCTTGCCGCACCCCGGGATCTCCTACGAGCAGTACTTC. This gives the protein CASSLPHPGISYEQYF.

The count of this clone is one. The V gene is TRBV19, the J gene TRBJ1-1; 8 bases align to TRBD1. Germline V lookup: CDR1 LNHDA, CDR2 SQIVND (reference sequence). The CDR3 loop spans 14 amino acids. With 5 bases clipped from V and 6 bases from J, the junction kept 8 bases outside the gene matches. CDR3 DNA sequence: TGTGCCAGTAGTGTATCCAGGGGGCTCCCTGAAGCTTTCTTT. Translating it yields CASSVSRGLPEAFF.

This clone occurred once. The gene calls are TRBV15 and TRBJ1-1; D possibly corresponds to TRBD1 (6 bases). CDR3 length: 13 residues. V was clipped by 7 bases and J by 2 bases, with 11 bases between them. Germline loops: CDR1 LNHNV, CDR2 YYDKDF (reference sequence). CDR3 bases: TGTGCCACCAACAGGGCCCCTAACACTGAAGCTTTCTTT. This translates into CATNRAPNTEAFF.

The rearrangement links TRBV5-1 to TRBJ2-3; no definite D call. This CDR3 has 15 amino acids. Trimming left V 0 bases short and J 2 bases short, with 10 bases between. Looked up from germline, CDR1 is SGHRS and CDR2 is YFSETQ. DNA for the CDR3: TGCGCCAGCAGCTTGGGAGTCATAGCCACAGATACGCAGTATTTT. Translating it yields CASSLGVIATDTQYF.

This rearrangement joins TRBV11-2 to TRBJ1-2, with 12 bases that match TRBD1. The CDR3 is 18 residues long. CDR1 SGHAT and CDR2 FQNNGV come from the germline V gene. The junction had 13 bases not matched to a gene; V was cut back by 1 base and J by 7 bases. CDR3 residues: CASSLVGGVGTGGSGYTF. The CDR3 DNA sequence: TGTGCCAGCAGCTTAGTAGGGGGGGTGGGGACAGGGGGCTCTGGCTACACCTTC. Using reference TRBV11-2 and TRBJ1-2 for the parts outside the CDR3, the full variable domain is EAGVAQSPRYKIIEKRQSVAFWCNPISGHATLYWYQQILGQGPKLLIQFQNNGVVDDSQLPKDRFSAERLKGVDSTLKIQPAKLEDSAVYLCASSLVGGVGTGGSGYTFGSGTRLTVV.

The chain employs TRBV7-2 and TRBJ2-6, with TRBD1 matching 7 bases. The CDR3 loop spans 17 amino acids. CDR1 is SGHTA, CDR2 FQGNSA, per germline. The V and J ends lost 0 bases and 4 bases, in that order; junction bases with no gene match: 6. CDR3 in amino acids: CASSLAVTGAGANVLTF. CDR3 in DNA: TGTGCCAGCAGCTTAGCGGTTACAGGGGCCGGGGCCAACGTCCTGACTTTC.

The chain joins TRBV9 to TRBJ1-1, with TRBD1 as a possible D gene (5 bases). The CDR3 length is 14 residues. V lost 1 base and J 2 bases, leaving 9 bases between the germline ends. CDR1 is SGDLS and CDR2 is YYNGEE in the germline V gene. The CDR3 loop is CASSVRGGNTEAFF. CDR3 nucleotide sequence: TGTGCCAGCAGCGTAAGGGGAGGCAACACTGAAGCTTTCTTT.

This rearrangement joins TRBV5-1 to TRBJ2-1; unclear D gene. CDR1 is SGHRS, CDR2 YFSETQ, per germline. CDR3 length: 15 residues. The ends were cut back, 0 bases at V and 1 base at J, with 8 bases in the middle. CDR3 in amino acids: CASSLEHNSYNEQFF. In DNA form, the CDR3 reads TGCGCCAGCAGCTTGGAGCATAATTCCTACAATGAGCAGTTCTTC.

In nucleotides, the CDR3 is TGTGCCAGCAGCACCATAGCGGGAGCCCACTACAATGAGCAGTTCTTC. It is translated as CASSTIAGAHYNEQFF. The chain joins TRBV7-9 to TRBJ2-1, with 9 bases fitting TRBD2. CDR3 length: 16 amino acids. Trimming took 5 bases from V and 3 from J; bases not matched to a gene: 8. The germline V gene has CDR1 SEHNR and CDR2 FQNEAQ (reference sequence).

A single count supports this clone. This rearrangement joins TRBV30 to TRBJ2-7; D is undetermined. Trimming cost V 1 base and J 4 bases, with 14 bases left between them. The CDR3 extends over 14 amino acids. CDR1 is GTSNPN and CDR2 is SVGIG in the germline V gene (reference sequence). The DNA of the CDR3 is TGTGCCTGGAGTGGTAGTAGATCGGGTTACGAGCAGTACTTC. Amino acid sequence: CAWSGSRSGYEQYF.

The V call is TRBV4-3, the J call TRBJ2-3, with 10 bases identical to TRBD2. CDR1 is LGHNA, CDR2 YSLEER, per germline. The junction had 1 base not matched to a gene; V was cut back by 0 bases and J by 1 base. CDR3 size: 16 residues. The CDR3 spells CASSQELAGGTDTQYF. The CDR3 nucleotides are TGCGCCAGCAGCCAAGAGCTAGCGGGAGGCACAGATACGCAGTATTTT.

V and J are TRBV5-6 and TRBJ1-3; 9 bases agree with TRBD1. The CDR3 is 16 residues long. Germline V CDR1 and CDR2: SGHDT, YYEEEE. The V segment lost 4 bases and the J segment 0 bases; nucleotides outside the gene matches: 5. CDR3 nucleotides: TGTGCCAGCAGCCAGCCGGGACAGGGCTCTGGAAACACCATATATTTT. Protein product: CASSQPGQGSGNTIYF.

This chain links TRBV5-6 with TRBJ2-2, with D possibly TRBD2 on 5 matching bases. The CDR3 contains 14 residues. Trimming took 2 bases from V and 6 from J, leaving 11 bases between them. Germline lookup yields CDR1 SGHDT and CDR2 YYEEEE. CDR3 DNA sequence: TGTGCCAGCAGCTTAAGAGGGCCCGCCGGGGAGCTGTTTTTT. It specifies CASSLRGPAGELFF. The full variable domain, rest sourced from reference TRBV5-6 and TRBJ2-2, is DAGVTQSPTHLIKTRGQQVTLRCSPKSGHDTVSWYQQALGQGPQFIFQYYEEEERQRGNFPDRFSGHQFPNYSSELNVNALLLGDSALYLCASSLRGPAGELFFGEGSRLTVL.

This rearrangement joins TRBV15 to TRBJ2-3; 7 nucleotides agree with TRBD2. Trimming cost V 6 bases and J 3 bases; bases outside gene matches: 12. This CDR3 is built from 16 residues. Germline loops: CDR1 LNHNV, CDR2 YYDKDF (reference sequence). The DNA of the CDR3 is TGTGCCACCAGGGGCGCCGAACTAGCGAATACAGATACGCAGTATTTT. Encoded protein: CATRGAELANTDTQYF.

CDR3: CSVTGHTEAFF. The CDR3 DNA follows: TGCAGCGTTACAGGGCACACTGAAGCTTTCTTT. This chain connects TRBV29-1 to TRBJ1-1; D is possibly TRBD1 (6 bases). The CDR3 is made up of 11 amino acids. V was shortened by 5 bases and J by 3 bases, with 7 bases between the two germline ends. Germline lookup yields CDR1 SQVTM and CDR2 ANQGSEA.

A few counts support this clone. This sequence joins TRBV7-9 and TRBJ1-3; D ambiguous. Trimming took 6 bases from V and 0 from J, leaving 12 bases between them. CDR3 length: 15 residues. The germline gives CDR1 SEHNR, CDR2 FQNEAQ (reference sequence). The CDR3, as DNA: TGTGCCAGCAGGTCCGACTGGAGCTCTGGAAACACCATATATTTT. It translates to CASRSDWSSGNTIYF.

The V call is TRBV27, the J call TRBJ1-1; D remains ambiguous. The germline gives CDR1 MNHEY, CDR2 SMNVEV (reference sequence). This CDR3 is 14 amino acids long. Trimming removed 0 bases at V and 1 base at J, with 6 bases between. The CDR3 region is CASSLSRGNTEAFF. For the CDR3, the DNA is TGTGCCAGCAGTTTATCTCGAGGGAACACTGAAGCTTTCTTT.

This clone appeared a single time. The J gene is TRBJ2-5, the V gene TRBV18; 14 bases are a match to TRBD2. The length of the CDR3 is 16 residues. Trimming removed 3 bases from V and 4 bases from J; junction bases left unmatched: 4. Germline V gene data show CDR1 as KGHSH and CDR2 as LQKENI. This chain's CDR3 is CASSPGGTSGGETQYF. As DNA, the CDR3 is TGTGCCAGCTCACCGGGAGGGACTAGCGGGGGAGAGACCCAGTACTTC.

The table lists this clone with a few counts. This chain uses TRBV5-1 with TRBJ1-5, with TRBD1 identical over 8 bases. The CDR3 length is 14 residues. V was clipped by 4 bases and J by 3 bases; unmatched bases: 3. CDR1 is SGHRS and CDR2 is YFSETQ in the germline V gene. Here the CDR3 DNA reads TGCGCCAGCAGCCCGGGACAGGCCAATCAGCCCCAGCATTTT. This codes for CASSPGQANQPQHF.

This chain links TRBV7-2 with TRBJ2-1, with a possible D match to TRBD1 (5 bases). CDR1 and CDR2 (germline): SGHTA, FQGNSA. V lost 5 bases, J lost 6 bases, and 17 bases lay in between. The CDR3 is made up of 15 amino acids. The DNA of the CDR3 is TGTGCCAGCAGCCCGTCAGGGTTCACGGGCAATGAGCAGTTCTTC. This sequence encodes CASSPSGFTGNEQFF.

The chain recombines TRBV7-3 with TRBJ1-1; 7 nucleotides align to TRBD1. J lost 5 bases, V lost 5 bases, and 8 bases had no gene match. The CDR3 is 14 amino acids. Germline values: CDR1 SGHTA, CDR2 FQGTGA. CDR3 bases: TGTGCCAGCAGCCCAGTCACAGGGGAAACTGAAGCTTTCTTT. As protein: CASSPVTGETEAFF.

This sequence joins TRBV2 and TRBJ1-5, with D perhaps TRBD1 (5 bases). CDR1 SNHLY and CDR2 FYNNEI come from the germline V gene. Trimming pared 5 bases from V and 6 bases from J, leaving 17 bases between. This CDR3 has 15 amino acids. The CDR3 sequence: CASSINSGGSQPQHF. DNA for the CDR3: TGTGCCAGCAGTATTAACTCGGGGGGAAGTCAGCCCCAGCATTTT.

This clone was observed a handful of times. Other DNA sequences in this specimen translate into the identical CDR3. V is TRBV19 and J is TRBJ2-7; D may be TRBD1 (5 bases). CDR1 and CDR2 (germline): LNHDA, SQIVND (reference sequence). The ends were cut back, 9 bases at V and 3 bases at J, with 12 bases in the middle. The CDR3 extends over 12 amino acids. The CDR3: CASGDSYYEQYF. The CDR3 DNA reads TGTGCCAGCGGTGACAGTTACTACGAGCAGTACTTC.